A single T cell receptor beta chain is shown here with its context. Its antigen remains undetermined. Base qualities are not at hand, and no much larger clone is one base apart. The collaborating institutions used their own protocols to collect whole blood in K2EDTA tubes. For TCRbeta analysis, collaborators shipped samples as frozen whole blood, isolated PBMCs, or DNA extracted from either of those sample types. TCRbeta CDR3 regions were amplified from genomic DNA by means of the immunoSEQ Assay, a bias-controlled multiplex PCR. The paper's data handling went like this. Within the assay, amplification of reference gene primers was used to estimate how many nucleated cells each sample contained. Sequence reads were collapsed and filtered to measure the absolute abundance of every unique TCRbeta CDR3 rearrangement. For each sample, productive Simpson clonality was calculated as the square root of Simpson's diversity index across productive rearrangements. TCRdb limited this immuneACCESS table to in-frame rearrangements with V and J called. A share of clones is missing; checked studies link under half to unresolved V genes, and the rest is unexplained. From that table come the V and J calls and clone size; the DNA was used to work out D and trimming. A total of about 320,000 clones appear in this sample, around 83% of them only once. The top ten constitute 1% to 1.5% of the sample.

These data belong to a study of blood T cell repertoires in COVID-19 (dated by TCRdb to the early 2020s). General notes on the study: Samples covering the acute and convalescent phases of COVID-19 were provided by collaborators in the United States, Italy and Spain. The samples were drawn from the first 160 participants of the ongoing ImmuneRACE study and from 950 to 1,500 subjects provided by 6 global collaborators. HLA class I and class II types, where available, came from metadata supplied by the sample provider rather than from assay-based typing. Deeply sampled blood TCRbeta repertoires from subjects exposed to, actively infected with, or recovered from COVID-19 were included in the dataset. The material from the prospective study consisted of cDNA or gDNA derived from T cells, B-cell-depleted T cells, or PBMCs. The repertoires were made available in a free public database intended to serve as a resource for research on the immune response to SARS-CoV-2. Sample metadata almost always included a de-identified subject ID, COVID-19 status, age in years and sex.

Findings and caveats that apply to the study as a whole: Clinical and demographic metadata were provided uncurated, with the amount varying by source and participant.

The CDR3 has 14 amino acids, counting the end cysteine and phenylalanine. Just the 42-base CDR3 DNA is kept, in frame starting at base 1. V gives up 4 bases and J gives up 3 bases, and the segment between their germline ends measures 12 bases. According to the germline V gene, CDR1 reads SGHTA and CDR2 reads FQGNSA. The TCR comes from a woman between 50 and 59 years old with acute or convalescent COVID-19. Sequences were obtained from peripheral blood. The V gene is TRBV7-2 and the J gene is TRBJ2-5; a tentative D call is TRBD1 (5 bases match). Read as DNA, the sequence is TGTGCCAGCAGCTCCCCGTGGGGCAAAGAGACCCAGTACTTC. Translated, it gives CASSSPWGKETQYF.